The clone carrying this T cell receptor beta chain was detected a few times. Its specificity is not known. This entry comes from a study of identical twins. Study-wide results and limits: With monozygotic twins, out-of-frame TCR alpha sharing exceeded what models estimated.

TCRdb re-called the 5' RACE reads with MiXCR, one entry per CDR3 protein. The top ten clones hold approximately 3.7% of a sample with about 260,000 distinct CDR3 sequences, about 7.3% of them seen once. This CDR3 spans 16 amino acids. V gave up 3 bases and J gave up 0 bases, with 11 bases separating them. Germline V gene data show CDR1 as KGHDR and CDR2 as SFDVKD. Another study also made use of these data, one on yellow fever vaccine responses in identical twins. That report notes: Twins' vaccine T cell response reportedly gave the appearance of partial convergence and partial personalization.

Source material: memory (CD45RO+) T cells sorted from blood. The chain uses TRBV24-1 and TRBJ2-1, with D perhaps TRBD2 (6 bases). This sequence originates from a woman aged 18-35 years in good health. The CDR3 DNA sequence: TGTGCCACCAGTGATCGGGAGCGGAGCTCCTACAATGAGCAGTTCTTC. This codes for CATSDRERSSYNEQFF.